This TCR beta chain came from a study of T cell repertoires in cytomegalovirus infection. On the study more broadly: Shared public TCR beta signatures pointed to both CMV infection and a matching HLA type.

TCRdb fed the reads into MiXCR, producing one record per CDR3 protein. The sample records around 240,000 distinct CDR3 sequences, roughly 22% being singletons. This CDR3 comprises 16 residues. Looked up from germline, CDR1 is SEHNR and CDR2 is FQNEAQ (reference sequence). With 5 bases removed from V and 3 bases from J, the gap between germline ends came to 20 bases. Of note for this clonotype: Its specificity is not known.

Study-level results: Totalled public TCR beta family frequency picked out people who carried CMV plus the relevant HLA. HLA-C-restricted CMV clonotypes gave the most frequent clonotype in two of eight donors.

Specimen: CD8+ T cells from PBMCs. This clonotype originated in a human donor in good health (CMV status not recorded). Some clones in this sample may be carry-over from other donors' samples. The rearrangement joins TRBV7-9 to TRBJ2-7; D unclear. CDR3 amino acids: CASSRTWGDVDYEQYF. As DNA, the CDR3 is TGTGCCAGCAGCCGAACCTGGGGTGATGTGGACTACGAGCAGTACTTC.